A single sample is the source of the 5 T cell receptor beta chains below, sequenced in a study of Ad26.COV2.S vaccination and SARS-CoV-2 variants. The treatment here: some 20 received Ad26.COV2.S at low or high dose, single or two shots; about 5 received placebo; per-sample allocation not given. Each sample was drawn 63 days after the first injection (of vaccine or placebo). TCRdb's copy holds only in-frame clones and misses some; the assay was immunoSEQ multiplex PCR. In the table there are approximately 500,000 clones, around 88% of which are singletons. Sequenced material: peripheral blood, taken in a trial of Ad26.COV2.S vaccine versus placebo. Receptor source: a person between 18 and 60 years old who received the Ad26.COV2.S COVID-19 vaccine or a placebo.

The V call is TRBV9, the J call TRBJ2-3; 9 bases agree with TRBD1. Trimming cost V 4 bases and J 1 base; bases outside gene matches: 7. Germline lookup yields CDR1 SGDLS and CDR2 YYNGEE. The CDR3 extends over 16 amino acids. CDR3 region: CASSPRTGAGTDTQYF. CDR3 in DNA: TGTGCCAGCAGCCCACGGACAGGGGCAGGCACAGATACGCAGTATTTT.

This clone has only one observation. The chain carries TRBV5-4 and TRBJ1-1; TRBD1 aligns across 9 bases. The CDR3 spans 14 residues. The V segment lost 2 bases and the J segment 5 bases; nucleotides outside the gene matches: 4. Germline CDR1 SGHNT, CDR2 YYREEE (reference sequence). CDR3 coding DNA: TGTGCCAGCAGCTTTGGACAGGGGAGGACTGAAGCTTTCTTT. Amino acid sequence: CASSFGQGRTEAFF.

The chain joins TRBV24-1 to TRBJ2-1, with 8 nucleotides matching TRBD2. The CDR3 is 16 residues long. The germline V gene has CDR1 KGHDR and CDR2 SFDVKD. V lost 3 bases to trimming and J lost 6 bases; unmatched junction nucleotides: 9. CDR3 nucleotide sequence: TGTGCCACCAGTGATGCCCTCGGGAGGGGGAGCAATGAGCAGTTCTTC. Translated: CATSDALGRGSNEQFF.

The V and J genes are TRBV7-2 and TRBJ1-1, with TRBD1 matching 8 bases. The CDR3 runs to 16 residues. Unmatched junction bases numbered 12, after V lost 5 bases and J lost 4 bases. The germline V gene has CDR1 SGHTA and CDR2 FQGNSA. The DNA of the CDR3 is TGTGCCAGCAGCCCCCGCCCGGACAGGGTGGGCACTGAAGCTTTCTTT. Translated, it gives CASSPRPDRVGTEAFF.

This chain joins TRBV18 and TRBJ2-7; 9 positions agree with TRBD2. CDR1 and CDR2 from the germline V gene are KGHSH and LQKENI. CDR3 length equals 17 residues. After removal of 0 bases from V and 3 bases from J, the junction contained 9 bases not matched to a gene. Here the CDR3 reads CASSPPAGLAGSYEQYF. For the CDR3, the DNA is TGTGCCAGCTCACCACCGGCGGGGCTAGCGGGAAGCTACGAGCAGTACTTC.